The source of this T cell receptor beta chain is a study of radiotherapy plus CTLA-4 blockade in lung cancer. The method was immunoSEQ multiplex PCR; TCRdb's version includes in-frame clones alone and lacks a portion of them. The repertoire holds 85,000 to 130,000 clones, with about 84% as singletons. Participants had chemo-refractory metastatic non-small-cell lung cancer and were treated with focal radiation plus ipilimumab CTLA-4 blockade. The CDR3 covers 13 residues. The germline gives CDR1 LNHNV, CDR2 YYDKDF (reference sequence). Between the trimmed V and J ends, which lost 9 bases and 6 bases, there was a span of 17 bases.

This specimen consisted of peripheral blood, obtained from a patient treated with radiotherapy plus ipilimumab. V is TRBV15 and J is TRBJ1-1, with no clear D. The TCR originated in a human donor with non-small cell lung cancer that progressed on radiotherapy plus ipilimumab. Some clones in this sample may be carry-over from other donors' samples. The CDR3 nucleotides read TGTGCCACTAGCCCCCGTTGGAGGTCTGAAGCTTTCTTT. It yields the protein CATSPRWRSEAFF.